This T cell receptor (beta chain) appears in the sequencing data of a study of cytomegalovirus exposure and HLA in healthy donors (dated by TCRdb to about 2017). For the study in its entirety: An earlier analysis of several hundred of the donors reported approximately 300 Gb of sequence data and about 100 million unique TCR beta sequences from roughly 180 million T cells. An early release that covered about 600 HLA-typed donors contained about 300 gigabases of sequencing data and 70 million to 100 million unique TCR sequences. The genetic ancestry cluster associated with self-reported Caucasian donors included 80% to 90% of the 300 to 450 genotyped donors. The study aimed to test whether signatures of past pathogen exposure could be identified by cataloging public T cell receptors. The study used immunosequencing to profile the T cell repertoires of more than 650 subjects and linked those repertoires to cytomegalovirus serostatus. Along with the approximately 620-subject first cohort, a separate validation cohort of more than 90 different subjects was used. High-throughput TCR immunosequencing, statistical association of individual TCRs with disease status, and machine learning were combined to predict cytomegalovirus infection status. A later analysis re-examined previously published TCR beta repertoires from several hundred donors and added high-resolution HLA genotyping to investigate patterns of TCR occurrence. Rather than using new phenotypic data, the later analysis identified candidate immune exposures from TCR beta sequences and from how often those sequences occurred across donors. To decide whether each TCR beta V gene segment behaved as functional or pseudogenic, an earlier analysis of fewer than 750 of the donors relied on high-throughput TCR beta sequencing. Donor age, sex, ethnicity and CMV serostatus were compiled together with the repertoire data. Genome-wide SNP genotypes for about three fifths of the roughly 670 donors were used in a later genetic analysis, which treated that subset as a discovery cohort. All discovery cohort repertoires had been generated using a single sequencing platform. HLA typing covered class I and class II loci at four-digit resolution. The number of typed donors differed by locus: roughly 629-630 for A, B, C, DRB1 and DQB1; roughly 510 for DQA1; over 600 for DPA1; and 450 to 480 for DPB1. Four to six DR-DQ haplotypes were handled as single units for association and clustering because linkage in the cohort was strong. Among 300 to 450 genotyped donors of the cohort, an average of around 240,000 unique TCR beta nucleotide sequences were sequenced per donor, around 18% of them non-productive. General conclusions and limits of the study: Strong co-occurrence of HLA alleles, especially DR and DQ, made assigning TCR associations to individual alleles difficult. The authors suggested that the approach could potentially be extended to other disease states and immunological phenotypes. A later genetic analysis reported fewer N-insertions in productive TCRs among donors in an Asian-associated ancestry cluster than the roughly 690-donor mean. In both the original and validation cohorts, the classifier was reported to diagnose cytomegalovirus status with high specificity and sensitivity. Immune exposure information for the cohort was limited to CMV serostatus. The 87-base-pair reads could not distinguish some IMGT-functional V segments, including TRBV6-2 and TRBV6-3, so those segments were excluded. Most TCR sequences were seen in very few donors, while some public TCRs were found in many individuals. A further reported finding was that TCR beta sequences accurately predicted the HLA-A and HLA-B alleles for most subjects in the first cohort. In a later analysis, several top co-occurrence clusters were reported to appear linked to parvovirus B19, influenza, CMV and Epstein-Barr virus. Specific HLA alleles were associated with 15,000 to 20,000 TCR beta sequences at a false discovery rate of 0.05 in a later analysis. Because HLA typing was unavailable for some donors at each locus, only the typed subset was used in association tests. A total of about 180 TCR beta chains were listed by the study as associated with cytomegalovirus. The cohort was sequenced for TCR beta chains only, and without alpha or paired-chain data the features that could be detected were limited. Most CMV-associated TCR beta chains appeared to be HLA-restricted in a later analysis, and the HLA associations seemed to be driven largely by CMV exposure. Because counts were too low, 15 to 20 rarely observed V segments, including chromosome 9 orphons, were excluded from the earlier analysis of 587 of the donors. Correlated functional status among segregating V segments might be attributable to linkage disequilibrium, but an unknown experimental factor could not be ruled out. Broadly in line with IMGT annotations, most TCR beta V segments showed up in productive rearrangements about 90% or about 30% of the time in an earlier analysis of 450 to 600 of the donors. Compared with equally common non-associated chains, HLA-associated TCR beta chains in a later analysis were more clonally expanded and had lower generation probabilities. Presence/absence analyses assumed roughly uniform sequencing depth across donors, an assumption that may not hold. A cluster of highly shared sequence variants was judged likely to represent a technical artifact of the sequencing pipeline. An association between a missense DCLRE1C variant and V-gene and J-gene trimming of TCR beta chains was found in a later genetic analysis and replicated in an independent cohort. A few of the identified cytomegalovirus-associated TCR beta chains were confirmed in vitro to be specific for cytomegalovirus antigens. According to a later analysis, TCR association rates differed among HLA loci, with DRB1 alleles showing the most associated TCRs and HLA-C alleles showing the fewest.

Points on this clone: What antigen it recognizes has not been identified. The record has no base qualities; no much larger clone is one base away.

The cohort was made up of under 800 healthy bone marrow donors. All cohort members were sampled while nominally healthy, although unrecorded immune exposures were likely present. The donor tested CMV seropositive and was one of the 289 seropositive cohort members. Every donor gave a peripheral blood sample, and the peripheral blood mononuclear cells from that sample were used for TCR beta sequencing. Genomic DNA extraction from the blood cell samples was performed with the Qiagen DNeasy Blood Extraction Kit. The method behind the library was the immunoSEQ multiplex PCR assay. A mixture of 60 forward primers for TCR Vbeta segments and 13 reverse primers for TCR Jbeta segments was used in the multiplex PCR. Amplification of the CDR3 region of rearranged TCR beta genes was performed with a multiplex PCR assay on genomic DNA. On the Illumina HiSeq System, the amplified TCR beta libraries were sequenced as 87-base-pair reads. The study's processing was this. A later analysis tallied approximately 87 million unique TCR beta chains across the 650 to 750 repertoires, and around 12 million of those chains were shared by two or more donors. Raw reads were error-corrected and collapsed into unique sequences with a nearest-neighbor algorithm that merged closely related sequences to remove PCR and sequencing errors. V, D and J gene segments were assigned by aligning CDR3 sequences to IMGT reference sequences. For a sequence to be retained, at least a six-nucleotide match to both a V gene segment and a J gene segment was required. Rearrangements were called productive when the CDR3 lacked stop codons and stayed in frame with V and J; all others were non-productive. Following IMGT convention, CDR3 was defined as the stretch from the second conserved V-encoded cysteine up to the conserved J-encoded phenylalanine. Sequences without an unambiguous match to a single V gene segment were excluded from the earlier analysis of about 600 of the donors. In an earlier analysis of almost 600 of the donors, a V segment was called functional when productive rearrangements were above 56.7%, and segregating when the standard deviation between donors exceeded 5%. A statistical classification framework was built for diagnosing cytomegalovirus status from the catalog of TCR beta chain sequences. In a later analysis, V and J genes were assigned by comparing TCR nucleotide sequences against IMGT/GENE-DB human TR gene sequences. In a later analysis, CDR3 sequences and most-parsimonious VDJ recombination scenarios were assigned using the TCRdist pipeline. A later analysis defined each TCR beta chain by its CDR3 amino acid sequence plus V-gene family, and excluded reads lacking a unique V-gene family. In a later analysis, 450 to 600 highly shared, low-generation-probability nucleotide sequences were removed to address suspected cross-contamination and a sequencing artifact. In a later analysis, a clonal expansion index for each public chain was calculated from normalized within-repertoire ranks of inferred template counts. A later analysis computed generation probabilities with a VDJ recombination model fitted to out-of-frame rearrangements, and checked the results against IGoR. Hypergeometric tests were used in a later analysis to score TCR-TCR, TCR-HLA and TCR-CMV co-occurrence, with a repertoire-size bias correction applied to the TCR pairs. False discovery rates were estimated in a later analysis by permuting HLA or CMV assignments 20 times. In a later analysis, co-occurring TCRs were grouped using DBSCAN, with TCRdist sequence similarity added in when clustering inside HLA-allele-positive subsets. Co-occurrence clustering excluded repertoires with fewer than 30,000 or more than 120,000 public chains, plus five with anomalous nucleotide sharing. TCRdb mirrors the immuneACCESS table, restricted to in-frame sequences. Some clones are absent from its copies; in checked studies, under half trace to an unresolved V gene, and the reason for the others is unknown. V and J calls and clone size are copied from that table; D and trimming were computed from the DNA. In this sample the table shows around 130,000 clones, more than 65% of which occur a single time. The ten largest clones take up about 2.7% of the sample.

CDR3 length: 20 amino acids, cysteine to phenylalanine. Only CDR3 DNA is held: 60 bases, read in frame from base 1. V is trimmed back by 4 bases and J by 6 bases, and the junction contains 25 bases that no gene match accounts for. Via the germline V gene, CDR1 is SGDLS and CDR2 YYNGEE. Sample: PBMCs. Here the chain combines TRBV9 and TRBJ1-2; 9 bases in the junction line up with TRBD1. The clonotype originates from a woman aged 18 to 35 in good health and CMV-seropositive. The CDR3 in this case is CASSSRSDRGNAVPRDGYTF. In nucleotide form, the sequence is TGTGCCAGCAGCTCTCGATCCGACAGGGGGAATGCAGTCCCACGGGATGGCTACACCTTC.